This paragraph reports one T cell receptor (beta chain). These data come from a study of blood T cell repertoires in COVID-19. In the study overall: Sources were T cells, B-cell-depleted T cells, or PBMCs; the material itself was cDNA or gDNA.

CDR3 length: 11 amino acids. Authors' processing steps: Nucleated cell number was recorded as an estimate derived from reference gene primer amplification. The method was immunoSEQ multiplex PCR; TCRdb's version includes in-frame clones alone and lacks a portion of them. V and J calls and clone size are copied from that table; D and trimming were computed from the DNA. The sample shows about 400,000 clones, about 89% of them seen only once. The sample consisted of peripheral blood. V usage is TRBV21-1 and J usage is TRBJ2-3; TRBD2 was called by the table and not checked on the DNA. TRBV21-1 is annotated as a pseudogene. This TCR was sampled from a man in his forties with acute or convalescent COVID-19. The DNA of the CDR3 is TGTGCCAGCACCTCCACAGATACGCAGTATTTT. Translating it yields CASTSTDTQYF.